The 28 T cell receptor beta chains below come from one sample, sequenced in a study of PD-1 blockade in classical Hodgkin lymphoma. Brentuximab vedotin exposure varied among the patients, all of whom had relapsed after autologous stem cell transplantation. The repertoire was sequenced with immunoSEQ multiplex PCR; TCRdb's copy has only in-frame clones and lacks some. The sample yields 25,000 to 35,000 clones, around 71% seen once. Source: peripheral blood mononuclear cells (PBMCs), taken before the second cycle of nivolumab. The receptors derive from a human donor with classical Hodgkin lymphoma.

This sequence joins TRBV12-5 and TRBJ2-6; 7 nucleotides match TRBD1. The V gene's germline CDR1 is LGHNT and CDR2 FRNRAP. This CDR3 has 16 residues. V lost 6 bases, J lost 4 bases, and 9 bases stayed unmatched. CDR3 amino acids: CASGSDRARGANVLTF. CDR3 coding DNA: TGTGCTAGTGGCTCCGACAGGGCTCGCGGGGCCAACGTCCTGACTTTC. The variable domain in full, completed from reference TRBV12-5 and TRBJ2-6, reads DARVTQTPRHKVTEMGQEVTMRCQPILGHNTVFWYRQTMMQGLELLAYFRNRAPLDDSGMPKDRFSAEMPDATLATLKIQPSEPRDSAVYFCASGSDRARGANVLTFGAGSRLTVL.

The CDR3 DNA sequence: TGTGCCAGCTCACCGGGGCCGTCCCAGCCCCAGCATTTT. Translating it yields CASSPGPSQPQHF. V is TRBV18 and J is TRBJ1-5, with D tentatively TRBD1 (5 bases). Germline CDR1 and CDR2: KGHSH and LQKENI. V gave up 3 bases and J gave up 7 bases, with 10 bases separating them. The CDR3 covers 13 residues.

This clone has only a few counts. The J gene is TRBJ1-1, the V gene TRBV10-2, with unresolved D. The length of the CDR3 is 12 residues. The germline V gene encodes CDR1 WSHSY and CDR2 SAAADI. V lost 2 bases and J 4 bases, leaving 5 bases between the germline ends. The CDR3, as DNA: TGCGCCAGCAGTGAGGGCCCCACTGAAGCTTTCTTT. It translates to CASSEGPTEAFF.

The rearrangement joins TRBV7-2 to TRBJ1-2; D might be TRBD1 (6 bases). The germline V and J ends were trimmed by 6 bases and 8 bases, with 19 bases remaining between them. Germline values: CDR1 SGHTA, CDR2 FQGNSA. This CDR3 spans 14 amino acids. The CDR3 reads CASSQQGFTKGYTF. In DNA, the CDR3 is TGTGCCAGCAGTCAACAGGGTTTCACTAAGGGCTACACCTTC.

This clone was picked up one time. CDR3 amino acids: CASRPTAHSDTQYF. The CDR3 nucleotides are TGTGCCAGCAGGCCAACGGCTCATTCAGATACGCAGTATTTT. This rearrangement joins TRBV4-2 to TRBJ2-3, with no clear D. This CDR3 comprises 14 residues. The V and J ends lost 6 bases and 4 bases respectively, with 14 bases between them. CDR1 and CDR2 from the germline V gene are LGHNA and YNFKEQ.

The CDR3 loop is CASSQTSGGPRKTQYF. CDR3 bases: TGCGCCAGCAGCCAGACTAGCGGGGGGCCTAGGAAGACCCAGTACTTC. This rearrangement joins TRBV5-1 to TRBJ2-5; 13 bases align to TRBD2. The germline V gene has CDR1 SGHRS and CDR2 YFSETQ. The J segment lost 6 bases and the V segment lost 4 bases, leaving 9 bases of the junction unmatched. The CDR3 extends over 16 amino acids.

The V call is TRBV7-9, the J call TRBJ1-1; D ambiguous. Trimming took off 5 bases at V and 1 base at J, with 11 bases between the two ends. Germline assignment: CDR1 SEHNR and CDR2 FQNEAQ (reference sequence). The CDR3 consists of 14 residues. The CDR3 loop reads CASSPRGGNTEAFF. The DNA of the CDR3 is TGTGCCAGCAGCCCTCGGGGAGGGAACACTGAAGCTTTCTTT.

This chain's CDR3 is CASSLGAGANEQYF. The DNA of the CDR3 is TGCGCCAGCAGCTTGGGAGCGGGGGCGAACGAGCAGTACTTC. The V and J genes are TRBV5-1 and TRBJ2-7; 8 nucleotides agree with TRBD2. The trim removed 0 bases at V and 5 bases at J, leaving 4 bases unmatched. The CDR3 is 14 amino acids. Germline values: CDR1 SGHRS, CDR2 YFSETQ.

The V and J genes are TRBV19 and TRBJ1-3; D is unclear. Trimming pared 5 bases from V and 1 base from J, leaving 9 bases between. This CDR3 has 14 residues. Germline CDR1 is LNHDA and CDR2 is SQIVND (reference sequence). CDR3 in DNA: TGTGCCAGTAGTTACTGGGAGTCTGGAAACACCATATATTTT. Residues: CASSYWESGNTIYF.

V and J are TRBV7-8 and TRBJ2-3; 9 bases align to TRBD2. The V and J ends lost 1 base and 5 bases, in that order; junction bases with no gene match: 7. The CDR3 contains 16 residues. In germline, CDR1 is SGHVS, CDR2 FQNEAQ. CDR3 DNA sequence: TGTGCCAGCAGCTTAGTTCAGCGGGGGGTAGTAGATACGCAGTATTTT. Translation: CASSLVQRGVVDTQYF.

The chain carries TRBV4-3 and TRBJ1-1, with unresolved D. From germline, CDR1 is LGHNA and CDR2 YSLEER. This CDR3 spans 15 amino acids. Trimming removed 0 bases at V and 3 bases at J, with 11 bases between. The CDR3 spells CASSQDLRLDTEAFF. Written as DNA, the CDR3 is TGCGCCAGCAGCCAAGACCTACGACTGGACACTGAAGCTTTCTTT.

The CDR3 is CASSGEAGGFLNEQFF. Here the CDR3 DNA reads TGTGCCAGCAGCGGGGAAGCGGGAGGGTTTTTAAATGAGCAGTTCTTC. The chain uses TRBV9 and TRBJ2-1; 10 bases map to TRBD2. CDR1 and CDR2 (germline): SGDLS, YYNGEE. The CDR3 contains 16 residues. The V gene end was trimmed by 3 bases and the J gene end by 7 bases; junction bases not matched to a gene: 10.

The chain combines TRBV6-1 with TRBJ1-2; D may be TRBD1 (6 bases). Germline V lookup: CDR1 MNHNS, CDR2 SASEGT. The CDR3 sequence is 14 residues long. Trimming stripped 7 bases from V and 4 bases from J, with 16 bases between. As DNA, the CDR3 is TGTGCCAGCAAGGGGGACTTACGGGGCTATGGCTACACCTTC. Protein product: CASKGDLRGYGYTF.

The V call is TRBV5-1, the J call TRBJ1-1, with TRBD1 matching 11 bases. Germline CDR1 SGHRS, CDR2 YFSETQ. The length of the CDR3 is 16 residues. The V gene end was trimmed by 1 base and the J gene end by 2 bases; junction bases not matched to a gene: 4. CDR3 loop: CASSLLGTGGNTEAFF. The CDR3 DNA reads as TGCGCCAGCAGCTTGCTGGGGACAGGGGGTAACACTGAAGCTTTCTTT. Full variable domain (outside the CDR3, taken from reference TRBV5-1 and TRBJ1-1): KAGVTQTPRYLIKTRGQQVTLSCSPISGHRSVSWYQQTPGQGLQFLFEYFSETQRNKGNFPGRFSGRQFSNSRSEMNVSTLELGDSALYLCASSLLGTGGNTEAFFGQGTRLTVV.

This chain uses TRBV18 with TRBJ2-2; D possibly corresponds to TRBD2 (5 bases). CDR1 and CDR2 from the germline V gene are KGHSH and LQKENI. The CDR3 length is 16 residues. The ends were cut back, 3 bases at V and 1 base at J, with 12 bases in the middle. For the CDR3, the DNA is TGTGCCAGCTCACCCATTGTCGGGGAGAACACCGGGGAGCTGTTTTTT. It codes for CASSPIVGENTGELFF.

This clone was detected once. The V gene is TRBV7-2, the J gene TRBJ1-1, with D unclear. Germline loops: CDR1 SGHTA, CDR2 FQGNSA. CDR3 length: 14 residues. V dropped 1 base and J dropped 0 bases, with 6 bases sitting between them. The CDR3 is CASSLGRLNTEAFF. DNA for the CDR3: TGTGCCAGCAGCTTAGGCAGGTTGAACACTGAAGCTTTCTTT.

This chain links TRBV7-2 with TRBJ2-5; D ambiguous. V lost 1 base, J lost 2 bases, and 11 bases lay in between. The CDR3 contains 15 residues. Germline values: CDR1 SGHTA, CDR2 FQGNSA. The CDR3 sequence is CASSLGWRTQETQYF. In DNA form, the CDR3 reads TGTGCCAGCAGCTTAGGGTGGCGTACTCAAGAGACCCAGTACTTC.

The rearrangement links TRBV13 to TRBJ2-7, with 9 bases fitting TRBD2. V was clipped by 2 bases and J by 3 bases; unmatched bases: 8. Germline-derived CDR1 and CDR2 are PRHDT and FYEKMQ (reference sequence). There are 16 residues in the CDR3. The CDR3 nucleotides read TGTGCCAGCAGCTTATCGGTCACTAGCGGGTACTACGAGCAGTACTTC. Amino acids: CASSLSVTSGYYEQYF.

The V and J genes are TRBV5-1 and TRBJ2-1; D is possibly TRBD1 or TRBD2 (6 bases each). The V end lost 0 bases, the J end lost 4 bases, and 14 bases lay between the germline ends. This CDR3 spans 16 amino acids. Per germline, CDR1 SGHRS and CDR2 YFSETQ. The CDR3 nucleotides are TGCGCCAGCAGCTTGGGGTCTGGGGGGCTATACAATGAGCAGTTCTTC. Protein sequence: CASSLGSGGLYNEQFF.

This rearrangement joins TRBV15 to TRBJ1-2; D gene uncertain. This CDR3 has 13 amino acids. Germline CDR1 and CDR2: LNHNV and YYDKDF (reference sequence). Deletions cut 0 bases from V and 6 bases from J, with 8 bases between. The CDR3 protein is CATSRDGENGYTF. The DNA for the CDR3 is TGTGCCACCAGCAGAGATGGGGAAAATGGCTACACCTTC.

The CDR3 sequence: CASSPQAGSETQYF. The CDR3 bases are TGTGCCAGCAGCCCCCAGGCGGGTTCGGAGACCCAGTACTTC. The chain is built from TRBV7-2 and TRBJ2-5, with a possible D match to TRBD2 (5 bases). The CDR3 extends over 14 amino acids. V lost 5 bases, J lost 5 bases, and 15 bases lay in between. Germline assignment: CDR1 SGHTA and CDR2 FQGNSA.

For the CDR3, the DNA is TGCGCCAGCAGCCAGGCTAGCGGGGCCTCCTACGAGCAGTACTTC. Residues: CASSQASGASYEQYF. The chain carries TRBV4-3 and TRBJ2-7, with 9 bases matching TRBD2. The CDR3 consists of 15 residues. The V gene's germline CDR1 is LGHNA and CDR2 YSLEER. J gave up 0 bases and V 3 bases, and 3 bases lay outside the gene matches.

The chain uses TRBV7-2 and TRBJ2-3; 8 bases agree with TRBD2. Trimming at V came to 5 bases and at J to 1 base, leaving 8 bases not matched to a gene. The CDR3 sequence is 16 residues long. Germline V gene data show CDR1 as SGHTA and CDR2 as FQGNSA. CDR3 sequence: CASSATSGLGTDTQYF. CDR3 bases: TGTGCCAGCAGCGCCACTAGCGGCCTTGGCACAGATACGCAGTATTTT.

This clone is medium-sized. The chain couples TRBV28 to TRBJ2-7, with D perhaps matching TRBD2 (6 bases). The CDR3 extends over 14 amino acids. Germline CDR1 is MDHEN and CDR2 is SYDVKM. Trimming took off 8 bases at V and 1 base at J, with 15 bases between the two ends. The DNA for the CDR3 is TGTGCCAGCTGGGACCAGGCGGGATCCTACGAGCAGTACTTC. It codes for CASWDQAGSYEQYF.

CDR3 in DNA: TGCAGCGTTGATAAGTTCTCCTACAATGAGCAGTTCTTC. Protein: CSVDKFSYNEQFF. This sequence joins TRBV29-1 and TRBJ2-1; D gene ambiguous. The V gene lost 3 bases and the J gene lost 0 bases, with 6 bases spanning the gap. This CDR3 spans 13 amino acids. Germline CDR1 is SQVTM and CDR2 is ANQGSEA.

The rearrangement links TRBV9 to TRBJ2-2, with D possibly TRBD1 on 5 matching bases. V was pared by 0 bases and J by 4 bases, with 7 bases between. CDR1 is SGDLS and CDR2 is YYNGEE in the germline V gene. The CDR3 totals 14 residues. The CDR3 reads CASSVVQGTGELFF. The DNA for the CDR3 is TGTGCCAGCAGCGTAGTTCAGGGCACCGGGGAGCTGTTTTTT.

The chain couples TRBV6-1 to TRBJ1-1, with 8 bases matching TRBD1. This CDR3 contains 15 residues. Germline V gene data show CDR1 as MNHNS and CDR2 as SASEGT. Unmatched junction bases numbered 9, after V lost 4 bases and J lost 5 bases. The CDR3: CASSVDRGSGTEAFF. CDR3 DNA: TGTGCCAGCAGTGTAGACAGGGGTTCGGGGACTGAAGCTTTCTTT.

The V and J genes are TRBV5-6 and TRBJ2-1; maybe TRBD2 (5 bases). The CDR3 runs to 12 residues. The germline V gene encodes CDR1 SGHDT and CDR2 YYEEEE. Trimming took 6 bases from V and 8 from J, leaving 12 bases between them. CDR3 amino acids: CASNYQEDEQFF. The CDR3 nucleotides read TGTGCCAGCAATTATCAGGAGGATGAGCAGTTCTTC.